This is a list of T cell receptor beta chains from one sample in a study of immune characterization of retroperitoneal liposarcoma. TCRdb processed the PCR reads anew with MiXCR; each CDR3 protein has one entry. The table lists about 10,000 distinct CDR3 sequences, roughly 25% of them singletons. Sequencing used tumor tissue. These receptor sequences come from a female donor with retroperitoneal liposarcoma. Each CDR3 is given with its conserved first and last residue. Fields, in order: CDR3 DNA, CDR3 protein, D gene, V gene, clone size, J gene. D genes are given only for firm matches. Clone size appears in some rows only: once, few, many, or a class for an expanded clone.

DNA: TGTGCCAGCAGTGAATGGCGCGTTGACAGACCAAAAGAGACCCAGTTCTTC; CDR3: CASSEWRVDRPKETQFF; D: NA; V: TRBV25-1; size: NA; J: TRBJ2-1
DNA: TGTGCCAGCCGCTACCGAATGGGGGGCTACGAGCAGTACTTC; CDR3: CASRYRMGGYEQYF; D: NA; V: TRBV28; size: many; J: TRBJ2-7
DNA: TGCGCCAGCAGTGACCCGGGGGGGACAGGGGTATTCTTC; CDR3: CASSDPGGTGVFF; D: TRBD1; V: TRBV10-1; size: NA; J: TRBJ2-1
DNA: TGTGCCAGCAGTTTGGGGACGGTAGCGGGAGTGAAAACAGATACGCAGTATTTT; CDR3: CASSLGTVAGVKTDTQYF; D: TRBD2; V: TRBV27; size: few; J: TRBJ2-3
DNA: TGTGCCAGCAGTAATGGAGGACAGGGGGAGACCCAGTTCTTC; CDR3: CASSNGGQGETQFF; D: TRBD1; V: TRBV6-1; size: medium-sized; J: TRBJ2-1
DNA: TGTGCCAGCAGTAGGGACAACTATGGCTACACCTTC; CDR3: CASSRDNYGYTF; D: NA; V: TRBV6-5; size: NA; J: TRBJ1-2
DNA: TGCGCCAGCAGCCCCGGTAGAGGAAAAGAATTTGGGACCCAGTACTTC; CDR3: CASSPGRGKEFGTQYF; D: NA; V: TRBV4-1; size: NA; J: TRBJ2-5
DNA: TGTGCCAGCAGCCGGGGACTAGCGGGAGCAGAGACCCAGTACTTC; CDR3: CASSRGLAGAETQYF; D: TRBD2; V: TRBV6-2/TRBV6-3; size: few; J: TRBJ2-5
DNA: TGTGCCAGCAGTCCCAGCCGGGCTAGCGGGAGGAACAGCGAGCAGTTCTTC; CDR3: CASSPSRASGRNSEQFF; D: TRBD2; V: TRBV6-4; size: NA; J: TRBJ2-1
DNA: TGTGCCAGCAGCTCTCTCGTCGAGGCCAAAAACATTCAGTACTTC; CDR3: CASSSLVEAKNIQYF; D: NA; V: TRBV7-2; size: many; J: TRBJ2-4
DNA: TGTGCCAGCAGCCACGCCGGGACACTAAACTACGAGCAGTTCTTC; CDR3: CASSHAGTLNYEQFF; D: NA; V: TRBV11-2; size: NA; J: TRBJ2-1
DNA: TGTGCCACCAGTGATCCCGGGACAGGGACCTACAATGAGCAGTTCTTC; CDR3: CATSDPGTGTYNEQFF; D: TRBD1; V: TRBV24-1; size: few; J: TRBJ2-1
DNA: TGTGCCAGCAGTCGCGTACGGGGGGATTACAATGAGCAGTACTTC; CDR3: CASSRVRGDYNEQYF; D: TRBD2; V: TRBV12-3/TRBV12-4; size: NA; J: TRBJ2-7
DNA: TGTGCCAGCAGCTTAAGGCGGGCCCAGTTCTTC; CDR3: CASSLRRAQFF; D: NA; V: TRBV7-6; size: NA; J: TRBJ2-1
DNA: TGTGCCAGCAGTGTCTCGGGGCAAGGGCAGCCCCAGCATTTT; CDR3: CASSVSGQGQPQHF; D: NA; V: TRBV6-1; size: many; J: TRBJ1-5
DNA: TGTGCCAGCAGTGAAGGGGGTGCCAAAAACATTCAGTACTTC; CDR3: CASSEGGAKNIQYF; D: NA; V: TRBV6-1; size: medium-sized; J: TRBJ2-4
DNA: TGTGCCAGCAGTTCGGGCCAGCCCCAGCATTTT; CDR3: CASSSGQPQHF; D: NA; V: TRBV6-1; size: few; J: TRBJ1-5
DNA: TGTGCCAGCAGGATGGACGGCACAGATACGCAGTATTTT; CDR3: CASRMDGTDTQYF; D: NA; V: TRBV6-1; size: many; J: TRBJ2-3
DNA: TGTGCCAGCAGCTTTAGCGTGGCGGCCTTCGAGGGCTACACCTTC; CDR3: CASSFSVAAFEGYTF; D: NA; V: TRBV7-8; size: few; J: TRBJ1-2
DNA: TGCGCCAGCAGCCAAGGACAGGGGGGGACCTACGAGCAGTTCTTC; CDR3: CASSQGQGGTYEQFF; D: TRBD1; V: TRBV4-3; size: NA; J: TRBJ2-1
DNA: TGTGCCAGCACCTTGACAGGGGGGTTGAGCGAGCAGTACTTC; CDR3: CASTLTGGLSEQYF; D: TRBD1; V: TRBV12-3/TRBV12-4; size: medium-sized; J: TRBJ2-7
DNA: TGTGCCAGCAAGAAGGGACTAGCGGAGAACTACGAGCAGTACTTC; CDR3: CASKKGLAENYEQYF; D: TRBD2; V: TRBV6-1; size: medium-sized; J: TRBJ2-7
DNA: TGCGCCAGCAGTGAGTTGGGGTACGCTGAAGCTTTCTTT; CDR3: CASSELGYAEAFF; D: NA; V: TRBV10-2; size: few; J: TRBJ1-1
DNA: TGTGCCAGCAGTTCGTACTCTGGTGGGAATGAGCAGTACTTC; CDR3: CASSSYSGGNEQYF; D: NA; V: TRBV6-6; size: NA; J: TRBJ2-7
DNA: TGTGCCAGCTATCCGGGACACAGCTCCTACGAGCAGTACTTC; CDR3: CASYPGHSSYEQYF; D: NA; V: TRBV6-6; size: NA; J: TRBJ2-7
DNA: TGTGCCAGCAGGAAACAAGCGGGAGCTGATCTATATACGCAGTATTTT; CDR3: CASRKQAGADLYTQYF; D: TRBD2; V: TRBV7-8; size: many; J: TRBJ2-3
DNA: TGTGCCAGCAGTTCATACCGGGACAGGGGATACAATGAGCAGTTCTTC; CDR3: CASSSYRDRGYNEQFF; D: TRBD1; V: TRBV27; size: many; J: TRBJ2-1
DNA: TGTGCCAGCAGTTTGGCTAGCGGGAACACCGGGGAGCTGTTTTTT; CDR3: CASSLASGNTGELFF; D: TRBD2; V: TRBV12-3/TRBV12-4; size: once; J: TRBJ2-2
DNA: TGCGCCACCCTCAGTCCGGAGGCAGGGCAAGAGACCCAGTACTTC; CDR3: CATLSPEAGQETQYF; D: NA; V: TRBV10-2; size: NA; J: TRBJ2-5
DNA: TGTGCCAGCAGTGAAGATGAAGGACAGGGGTCCTACGAGCAGTACTTC; CDR3: CASSEDEGQGSYEQYF; D: TRBD1; V: TRBV6-1; size: many; J: TRBJ2-7
DNA: TGTGCCAGCAGTTTATCCTCTAGCGGGGGGGCGGTCGATGAGCAGTACTTC; CDR3: CASSLSSSGGAVDEQYF; D: TRBD2; V: TRBV27; size: NA; J: TRBJ2-5
DNA: TGTGCCAGCAGTCAAACTAGCGGGGCTTTAAATGAGCAGTTCTTC; CDR3: CASSQTSGALNEQFF; D: TRBD2; V: TRBV27; size: few; J: TRBJ2-1
DNA: TGTGCCAGCAGTTTAGCCGGGACAGGGGGCTACAATGAGCAGTACTTC; CDR3: CASSLAGTGGYNEQYF; D: TRBD1; V: TRBV12-3/TRBV12-4; size: medium-sized; J: TRBJ2-5
DNA: TGTGCCAGCACCGCCGGGACAGGGTACAATGAGCAGTTCTTC; CDR3: CASTAGTGYNEQFF; D: TRBD1; V: TRBV7-8; size: medium-sized; J: TRBJ2-1
DNA: TGTGCCAGCAGTTTGGGGGGCCTCGGGCCCCTCCACTTT; CDR3: CASSLGGLGPLHF; D: NA; V: TRBV6-8; size: NA; J: TRBJ1-6
DNA: TGTGCCAGCAGTGAAAACCCCGTAACTGAAGCTTTCTTT; CDR3: CASSENPVTEAFF; D: NA; V: TRBV6-1; size: many; J: TRBJ1-1
DNA: TGTGCCAGCAGTTCCCAGGGGTCTTTAGGGTACAATGAGCAGTTCTTC; CDR3: CASSSQGSLGYNEQFF; D: NA; V: TRBV12-3/TRBV12-4; size: few; J: TRBJ2-1
DNA: TGTGCCAGCAGCTCTTGGGGGACTGGGGCCAACGTCCTGACTTTC; CDR3: CASSSWGTGANVLTF; D: NA; V: TRBV7-8; size: many; J: TRBJ2-6
DNA: TGTGCCAGCAGCCCGCTAGCGGGAGGGCTAGATGAGCAGTTCTTC; CDR3: CASSPLAGGLDEQFF; D: TRBD2; V: TRBV6-1; size: many; J: TRBJ2-1
DNA: TGTGCCAGCAGTCCCCCGCGGCAGGGGGCTCGGGAGACCCAGTACTTC; CDR3: CASSPPRQGARETQYF; D: TRBD1; V: TRBV6-1; size: medium-sized; J: TRBJ2-5
DNA: TGTGCCAGCAGCCCTATAGCGGGGGCGGGGACAGATACGCAGTATTTT; CDR3: CASSPIAGAGTDTQYF; D: TRBD2; V: TRBV6-1; size: NA; J: TRBJ2-3
DNA: TGCGCCAGCAGCAAGGACCCGGCGGAGACCCAGTTCTTC; CDR3: CASSKDPAETQFF; D: NA; V: TRBV5-1; size: NA; J: TRBJ2-1
DNA: TGTGCCAGCAGTACCTACCGGGGGGCAACTAATGAAAAACTGTTTTTT; CDR3: CASSTYRGATNEKLFF; D: NA; V: TRBV27; size: NA; J: TRBJ1-4
DNA: TGTGCCAGCAGTTATGCCGGGGAGCTGTTTTTT; CDR3: CASSYAGELFF; D: NA; V: TRBV6-1; size: many; J: TRBJ2-2
DNA: TGTGCCAGCAGCACAGGGGCTGGGGGGACCCAGTTCTTC; CDR3: CASSTGAGGTQFF; D: NA; V: TRBV6-1; size: few; J: TRBJ2-1
DNA: TGTGCCAGCAACAAGCCATCGGACACGGTAATCGAGCAGTACTTC; CDR3: CASNKPSDTVIEQYF; D: NA; V: TRBV5-6; size: NA; J: TRBJ2-7
DNA: TGCGCCAGCAGTGAGTCAGTACCCCTCGGCTACAATGAGCAGTACTTC; CDR3: CASSESVPLGYNEQYF; D: NA; V: TRBV10-1; size: few; J: TRBJ2-7
DNA: TGTGCCAGCAGTGATTTCGTCCGGACAGGGGGACCCTCTGGGGCCAACGTCCTGACTTTC; CDR3: CASSDFVRTGGPSGANVLTF; D: TRBD1; V: TRBV25-1; size: few; J: TRBJ2-6
DNA: TGTGCCAGCAGTGCCCTACAGGGTTTGAGAGAGACCCAGTACTTC; CDR3: CASSALQGLRETQYF; D: NA; V: TRBV6-1; size: medium-sized; J: TRBJ2-5
DNA: TGTGCCAGCAGTTACCCGAGGGAGGGCCATTCCTACAATGAGCAGTACTTC; CDR3: CASSYPREGHSYNEQYF; D: TRBD2; V: TRBV6-6; size: few; J: TRBJ2-7
DNA: TGTGCCAGCAGCACCTGGACTAGCGGGAGGGCGGGAGGGGAGCTGTTTTTT; CDR3: CASSTWTSGRAGGELFF; D: TRBD2; V: TRBV7-2; size: many; J: TRBJ2-2
DNA: TGTGCCAGCAGTTACCGGCTCGACAGCGGCTCACCCCTCCACTTT; CDR3: CASSYRLDSGSPLHF; D: NA; V: TRBV6-5; size: NA; J: TRBJ1-6
DNA: TGTGCCAGCAGTTTAAGGCAGCTAGAGACCCAGTTCTTC; CDR3: CASSLRQLETQFF; D: NA; V: TRBV12-3/TRBV12-4; size: many; J: TRBJ2-1
DNA: TGTGCCAGCAGCTTAGGGAGGGGTGAGCAGTTCTTC; CDR3: CASSLGRGEQFF; D: NA; V: TRBV7-9; size: few; J: TRBJ2-1
DNA: TGTGCCAGCAGCCCCCTACGGGGGGGATCCTACGGGCAGTACTTT; CDR3: CASSPLRGGSYGQYF; D: TRBD2; V: TRBV7-2; size: NA; J: TRBJ2-3
DNA: TGTGCCAGCAGTTTAGGGGAGACCCAGTTCTTC; CDR3: CASSLGETQFF; D: NA; V: TRBV12-3/TRBV12-4; size: many; J: TRBJ2-1
DNA: TGTGCCAGCAGTTCTTCTCCCTGGCACGGCTATGGCTACACCTTC; CDR3: CASSSSPWHGYGYTF; D: NA; V: TRBV27; size: NA; J: TRBJ1-2
DNA: TGCGCCAGCAGCGTCAGGGGGAGCCCCTACAATGAGCAGTACTTC; CDR3: CASSVRGSPYNEQYF; D: TRBD1; V: TRBV5-1; size: NA; J: TRBJ2-4
DNA: TGTGCCATCAGTGAGTCGATCAGCTCAGGATACACCGGGGAGCTGTTTTTT; CDR3: CAISESISSGYTGELFF; D: NA; V: TRBV10-3; size: NA; J: TRBJ2-2